This TCR beta chain was sequenced in a study of blood T cell repertoires in COVID-19. Overall study context: Samples taken during acute and convalescent COVID-19 were collected in the United States, Italy and Spain. T cells, B-cell-depleted T cells, or PBMCs provided the cDNA or gDNA that served as material.

The V and J ends lost 1 base and 6 bases, in that order; junction bases with no gene match: 7. The CDR3 runs to 16 residues. CDR1 is MNHEY, CDR2 SMNVEV, per germline (reference sequence). Per the original methods: For nucleated cells, counts were estimated from reference gene primer amplification. Using immunoSEQ multiplex PCR, the repertoire was profiled, and TCRdb retains in-frame clones only, with some absent. Clone size and V and J calls were adopted from that table, with D and trimming inferred from the DNA. The repertoire has fewer than 70,000 clones, around 79% of them found once; the top ten carry approximately 4.9%.

This receptor was obtained from a human donor in a cohort sampled during active COVID-19. This sequence joins TRBV27 and TRBJ1-5; the match to TRBD1 covers 9 bases. Source material: peripheral blood. CDR3 nucleotides: TGTGCCAGCAGTTTATGGGGACAGGGAAATCTTCAGCCCCAGCATTTT. Its translation is CASSLWGQGNLQPQHF.